A selection of T cell receptor beta chains follows, all from one sample in a study. TCRdb processed the 5' RACE reads anew with MiXCR; each CDR3 protein has one entry. The profile shows 55,000 to 75,000 distinct CDR3 sequences, just under 30% of them singletons. Material: tumor-infiltrating naive CD4+ T cells sorted from the breast tumor. These receptor sequences come from a female donor with breast cancer. CDR3s include the opening cysteine and the closing phenylalanine or tryptophan. Each record gives: J gene, D gene, V gene, clone size, CDR3 DNA, CDR3 protein. The D gene is left open where the match is weak. Some rows have no size entry. The others give once, few or many, or a class for an expanded clone.

>TRBJ2-3|NA|TRBV7-3|NA
TGTGCCAGCAGCTCCCAGATTGGGGGCACAGATACGCAGTATTTT
CASSSQIGGTDTQYF
>TRBJ2-5|TRBD2|TRBV9|NA
TGTGCCAGCAGCGTGGTGAGCGGGAGCGGTGAGACCCAGTACTTC
CASSVVSGSGETQYF
>TRBJ2-7|NA|TRBV5-1|many
TGCGCCAGCAGCTTGGTTCCGGGTGGGTACGAGCAGTACTTC
CASSLVPGGYEQYF
>TRBJ2-2|TRBD1|TRBV4-1|NA
TGCGCCAGCGACAGGGGGCACGGGGAGCTGTTTTTT
CASDRGHGELFF
>TRBJ2-7|TRBD2|TRBV2|NA
TGTGCCAAGGCGACTAGCGGGAGTCACGAGCAGTACTTC
CAKATSGSHEQYF
>TRBJ1-1|NA|TRBV19|many
TGTGCCAGTATCAACGTCACAAGGAACACTGAAGCTTTCTTT
CASINVTRNTEAFF
>TRBJ2-5|TRBD2|TRBV6-5|many
TGTGCCAGCAGTTACGGGACTAGCGCAGGAGGGAAGGAGACCCAGTACTTC
CASSYGTSAGGKETQYF
>TRBJ2-2|NA|TRBV12-3/TRBV12-4|few
TGTGCCAGCAGCATGGGCGCCGGACCCACCGGGGAGCTGTTTTTT
CASSMGAGPTGELFF
>TRBJ2-7|NA|TRBV10-3|few
TGTGCCATCAGTGAGTCCAGGCTCAGGAGCTCCTACGAGCAGTACTTC
CAISESRLRSSYEQYF
>TRBJ2-1|NA|TRBV6-6|NA
TGTGCCAGCAGTTACACCCTATATAATGAGCAGTTCTTC
CASSYTLYNEQFF
>TRBJ2-1|NA|TRBV5-1|NA
TGCGCCAGCAGAAGGACCGGGACACAACTCCTCAATGAGCAGTTCTTC
CASRRTGTQLLNEQFF
>TRBJ1-5|TRBD1|TRBV10-3|few
TGTGCCATCAGTGTCGACAGGGGCAATCAGCCCCAGCATTTT
CAISVDRGNQPQHF
>TRBJ2-3|NA|TRBV6-2/TRBV6-3|NA
TGTGCCAGCAGAAAGTTTATAGGGTCCCTAGCTGGCACAGATACGCAGTATTTT
CASRKFIGSLAGTDTQYF
>TRBJ1-2|NA|TRBV9|many
TGTGCCAGCAGCGTAGGAAAAGGAACACGTGGAGGCTGGGGCTATGGCTACACCTTC
CASSVGKGTRGGWGYGYTF
>TRBJ1-5|TRBD1|TRBV12-3/TRBV12-4|NA
TGTGCCAGCAGTTTAGTGGGGGACAGCGGGCAGCCCCAGCATTTT
CASSLVGDSGQPQHF
>TRBJ1-1|NA|TRBV6-6|few
TGTGCCAGCAGTTACTCGACCATGGGTACCACTGAAGCTTTCTTT
CASSYSTMGTTEAFF
>TRBJ2-7|NA|TRBV29-1|NA
TGCAGCGTATTAGGGCAGGTCGAGTACTTC
CSVLGQVEYF
>TRBJ1-6|TRBD1|TRBV4-2|NA
TGTGCCAGCAGCGACAGGGTTAATTCACCCCTCCACTTT
CASSDRVNSPLHF
>TRBJ2-1|NA|TRBV5-1|few
TGCGCCAGCAGCTTATATACGGGACTTTCCGCGCTCAATGAGCAGTTCTTC
CASSLYTGLSALNEQFF
>TRBJ2-5|TRBD2|TRBV3-1|NA
TGTGCCAGCCATTGGCTAGCGGGATCAGAGACCCAGTACTTC
CASHWLAGSETQYF
>TRBJ2-3|NA|TRBV5-1|NA
TGCGCCAGCAGGACTAGTGGGACAGATACGCAGTATTTT
CASRTSGTDTQYF
>TRBJ2-6|NA|TRBV12-3/TRBV12-4|NA
TGTGCCAGCACCTCGATTAGGGGGGCCAACGTCCTGACTTTC
CASTSIRGANVLTF
>TRBJ1-1|NA|TRBV18|few
TGTGCCAGCTCATATAACGCTGAAGCTTTCTTT
CASSYNAEAFF
>TRBJ2-5|TRBD1|TRBV6-1|NA
TGTGCCAGCAGTGACTATGGACTCCAGGGGGCCTTTGAAGAGACCCAGTACTTC
CASSDYGLQGAFEETQYF